Below are 19 T cell receptor beta chains sequenced from a single sample in a study of T cells in narcolepsy (dated by TCRdb to the late 2010s). Library generation was performed with the immunoSEQ multiplex PCR assay. TCRdb took over this immuneACCESS table, retaining in-frame rearrangements with V and J assigned. Such tables are incomplete; in checked studies, under half of the missing clones stem from an unresolved V gene, and the remainder is unexplained. The sample table contains approximately 25,000 clones; only one count was recorded for approximately 89% of them. 1% to 1.3% of the sample is taken by the ten largest. Sequencing used CD45RA- memory CD4+ T cells from PBMCs. What this sample's cell subset or site label stands for: memory T cells sorted ex vivo from peripheral blood. Source of these receptors: a human donor with narcolepsy.

The V and J genes are TRBV7-9 and TRBJ2-3; maybe TRBD2 (6 bases). Germline V gene sequence: CDR1 SEHNR, CDR2 FQNEAQ (reference sequence). Trimming stripped 1 base from V and 4 bases from J, with 12 bases between. The CDR3 spans 15 residues. As DNA, the CDR3 is TGTGCCAGCAGCTTAGGGGCAGGAGGGCCAGATACGCAGTATTTT. This sequence encodes CASSLGAGGPDTQYF.

The chain joins TRBV5-4 to TRBJ2-1; D unresolved. The CDR3 loop spans 13 amino acids. Trimming stripped 0 bases from V and 3 bases from J, with 4 bases between. Germline V gives CDR1 SGHNT, CDR2 YYREEE (reference sequence). Written as DNA, the CDR3 is TGTGCCAGCAGCTTGGACAGCTACAATGAGCAGTTCTTC. Amino acids: CASSLDSYNEQFF. The full variable domain, rest sourced from reference TRBV5-4 and TRBJ2-1, is ETGVTQSPTHLIKTRGQQVTLRCSSQSGHNTVSWYQQALGQGPQFIFQYYREEENGRGNFPPRFSGLQFPNYSSELNVNALELDDSALYLCASSLDSYNEQFFGPGTRLTVL.

The rearrangement uses TRBV7-9 and TRBJ2-2; no definite D call. V lost 0 bases and J 1 base, leaving 3 bases between the germline ends. Germline-derived CDR1 and CDR2 are SEHNR and FQNEAQ (reference sequence). CDR3 size: 14 residues. The CDR3 region has the DNA TGTGCCAGCAGCTTAGCAGGGAACACCGGGGAGCTGTTTTTT. Encoded protein: CASSLAGNTGELFF.

In nucleotides, the CDR3 is TGCGCCAGCAGCTTGACGTCTAGTTATGCAGATACGCAGTATTTT. Its protein product is CASSLTSSYADTQYF. The chain combines TRBV5-1 with TRBJ2-3, with D unclear. Trimming removed 1 base from V and 4 bases from J, with 13 bases in between. The CDR3 sequence is 15 residues long. Germline V gene lookup returns CDR1 SGHRS and CDR2 YFSETQ.

J is TRBJ1-2 and V is TRBV2, with 8 bases aligning to TRBD1. The ends lost 7 bases at V and 8 bases at J; junction bases unmatched: 9. The CDR3 has 13 residues. The germline V gene encodes CDR1 SNHLY and CDR2 FYNNEI. This CDR3 is CASNSRTGSGYTF. The CDR3, as DNA: TGTGCCAGCAATTCCAGGACAGGGTCCGGCTACACCTTC.

The chain employs TRBV19 and TRBJ2-3; D remains ambiguous. CDR3 size: 12 residues. Germline CDR1 and CDR2: LNHDA and SQIVND (reference sequence). Trimming shortened V by 7 bases and J by 2 bases, and 7 bases separated the two germline ends. The CDR3 region is CASKSDTDTQYF. CDR3 nucleotides: TGTGCCAGTAAGTCGGACACAGATACGCAGTATTTT.

The rearrangement joins TRBV19 to TRBJ1-6; tentative D call: TRBD1 (5 bases). Per the germline V gene, CDR1 is LNHDA and CDR2 is SQIVND (reference sequence). Trimming shortened V by 3 bases and J by 7 bases, and 13 bases separated the two germline ends. The CDR3 is 15 residues long. Here the CDR3 reads CASSMSHWGNSPLHF. The CDR3 bases are TGTGCCAGTAGTATGTCCCATTGGGGCAATTCACCCCTCCACTTT.

This sequence joins TRBV7-9 and TRBJ2-1, with 9 bases lining up with TRBD2. The germline V gene encodes CDR1 SEHNR and CDR2 FQNEAQ (reference sequence). Trimming cost V 5 bases and J 6 bases; bases outside gene matches: 8. This CDR3 is built from 15 residues. The CDR3 is CASSQGLASSNEQFF. CDR3 DNA: TGTGCCAGCAGCCAGGGACTAGCCAGTAGCAATGAGCAGTTCTTC.

The chain recombines TRBV7-9 with TRBJ1-2, with TRBD1 identical over 10 bases. Germline V gene data show CDR1 as SEHNR and CDR2 as FQNEAQ (reference sequence). The CDR3 contains 15 residues. V shed 5 bases, J shed 4 bases, and the junction held 7 bases outside the gene matches. For the CDR3, the DNA is TGTGCCAGCAGCGCGGCGACAGGGGGCGGCTATGGCTACACCTTC. Protein sequence: CASSAATGGGYGYTF.

This clone was recorded once. The chain links TRBV5-4 to TRBJ2-7; possibly TRBD1 for D (5 bases). The germline CDR1 and CDR2 sequences are SGHNT and YYREEE (reference sequence). This CDR3 comprises 14 residues. The germline V and J ends were trimmed by 2 bases and 1 base, with 10 bases remaining between them. CDR3 amino acids: CASSFPGQSYEQYF. The CDR3 DNA follows: TGTGCCAGCAGCTTTCCAGGACAATCCTACGAGCAGTACTTC.

This sequence joins TRBV5-4 and TRBJ1-1; a possible D gene is TRBD1 (5 bases). Between the trimmed V and J ends, which lost 4 bases and 3 bases, there was a span of 13 bases. The germline CDR1 and CDR2 sequences are SGHNT and YYREEE (reference sequence). The CDR3 has 14 amino acids. The CDR3 loop is CASSRPGTDTEAFF. CDR3 bases: TGTGCCAGCAGCCGACCGGGGACGGACACTGAAGCTTTCTTT.

The rearrangement links TRBV4-2 to TRBJ1-2; no clear D gene. Between the trimmed V and J ends, which lost 0 bases and 7 bases, there was a span of 12 bases. The CDR3 loop spans 14 amino acids. Germline-derived CDR1 and CDR2 are LGHNA and YNFKEQ. DNA for the CDR3: TGTGCCAGCAGCCAAGACCTTACGGCGGGTGGCTACACCTTC. Translating it yields CASSQDLTAGGYTF.

This CDR3 reads CASSGEGNYGYTF. Written as DNA, the CDR3 is TGTGCCAGCAGCGGGGAGGGAAACTATGGCTACACCTTC. The gene calls are TRBV2 and TRBJ1-2; D gene unclear. Germline V CDR1 and CDR2: SNHLY, FYNNEI. The CDR3 spans 13 residues. Trimming shortened V by 6 bases and J by 2 bases, and 10 bases separated the two germline ends.

CDR3 sequence (DNA): TGTGCCAGCAGCAAAGTAAGGAGCGGTTCCTACAATGAGCAGTTCTTC. Its protein is CASSKVRSGSYNEQFF. The genes are TRBV21-1 and TRBJ2-1; TRBD2, the table's D call, was not compared with the DNA. TRBV21-1 is classified as a pseudogene. The CDR3 has 16 amino acids.

V gene TRBV10-1 combines with J gene TRBJ2-3; D uncertain. CDR3 length: 15 amino acids. Germline CDR1 and CDR2: WNHNN and SYGVQD (reference sequence). Trimming took 2 bases from V and 4 from J, leaving 13 bases between them. CDR3 region: CASSEGILTSDTQYF. For the CDR3, the DNA is TGCGCCAGCAGTGAGGGGATACTCACGTCAGATACGCAGTATTTT.

The chain links TRBV2 to TRBJ1-3; weak D call: TRBD1 (5 bases). CDR3 size: 14 residues. V was trimmed by 3 bases and J by 5 bases, leaving 11 bases between them. Germline assignment: CDR1 SNHLY and CDR2 FYNNEI. CDR3 in DNA: TGTGCCAGCAGTGACGTAACAGGAAGAAACACCATATATTTT. Its translation is CASSDVTGRNTIYF.

The chain has TRBV6-1 and TRBJ1-4; the D gene is possibly TRBD1 (5 bases). V dropped 6 bases and J dropped 7 bases, with 12 bases sitting between them. The germline V gene encodes CDR1 MNHNS and CDR2 SASEGT. This CDR3 has 13 amino acids. The CDR3 loop is CASSPGTVEKLFF. The CDR3 nucleotides are TGTGCCAGCAGCCCAGGGACGGTTGAAAAACTGTTTTTT.

The gene calls are TRBV5-1 and TRBJ2-3, with TRBD2 matching over 7 bases. The V gene end was trimmed by 0 bases and the J gene end by 0 bases; junction bases not matched to a gene: 7. This CDR3 spans 17 amino acids. Looked up from germline, CDR1 is SGHRS and CDR2 is YFSETQ. The CDR3 DNA is TGCGCCAGCAGCTTGGCCCCTAGCGGATCTAGCACAGATACGCAGTATTTT. As protein: CASSLAPSGSSTDTQYF.

The chain employs TRBV6-5 and TRBJ2-3, with D perhaps TRBD2 (7 bases). The CDR3 sequence is 12 residues long. V shed 11 bases and J shed 4 bases, with 13 bases lying between them. Germline V gene sequence: CDR1 MNHEY, CDR2 SVGAGI. The chain's CDR3 is CASRGGADTQYF. For the CDR3, the DNA is TGTGCCTCGAGGGGGGGGGCAGATACGCAGTATTTT.